This entry describes one TCR beta chain. This clone was found a few times. This clone's antigen is unknown. Per-base quality was not reported, and no clone a single base away is much larger than it. These data are taken from a study of a mutant IDH1 vaccine in newly diagnosed glioma (dated by TCRdb to the early 2020s). Turning to the overall study: Patients were given eight vaccinations, in weeks 1, 3, 5, 7, 11, 15, 19 and 23, which matched visits V03 through V10. Vaccination started 4-6 weeks after radiotherapy alone, or was given together with temozolomide cycles in the groups whose treatment included chemotherapy. Of the approximately 29 treated patients, around 62% were male and approximately 40% were female, and a mean age of approximately 40 years was recorded. Prior to enrollment, standard therapy consisting of radiotherapy alone, temozolomide alone, or radiochemotherapy with temozolomide had been administered to patients, with the combination being received by most patients. Peripheral blood was collected at six visits: V03 (baseline), V05, V07, V10, V12 and V13. For exploratory analyses, about 25 treated patients had longitudinal TCRB deep sequencing done wherever samples were available. The paper as a whole reports these results and caveats: Vaccine-induced immune responses across multiple MHC alleles were detected in over 80% of patients. The authors stated that sample limitations prevented analyses of patient blood samples from being reproduced. Availability determined which PBMC samples were chosen for TCRB deep sequencing. Pseudoprogression seemed to be unrelated to changes in the top peripheral T cell clonotypes found by TCRB sequencing.

Receptor libraries were prepared by the immunoSEQ multiplex PCR assay. The hsTCRB Kit was used according to the manufacturer's protocol to amplify rearranged TCR beta chain sequences. Sequencing of TCRB libraries was carried out on an Illumina MiSeq. In the source study's methods: Demultiplexing, trimming and gene mapping were performed with the kit vendor's proprietary platform. Held by TCRdb, this immuneACCESS table contains in-frame sequences only and omits some clones. Under half of the omission traces to an unresolved V gene where checked; the cause of the rest is unknown. D and trimming come from the DNA, and the V and J calls and clone size come from that table. The sample has over 55,000 clones on record, 65% to 90% of them singletons. The ten most abundant clones make up 3% to 3.5% of the sample. From cysteine to phenylalanine, the CDR3 is 14 amino acids long. Only the CDR3 part of the read is kept: 42 bases, read in frame from the first base. CDR1 and CDR2 are drawn from the germline V gene: SGHVS, FQNEAQ. Relative to germline, V is 6 bases shorter and J is 1 base shorter, with 12 bases between their ends.

The sample's time point label is to be understood as: week 5, during vaccination. A 20-mer mutant IDH1 peptide at 300 micrograms in Montanide made up each vaccine dose, which was injected subcutaneously together with topical imiquimod. All donors had newly diagnosed IDH1-mutant astrocytomas of WHO grade 3 or 4 that showed loss of nuclear ATRX. The samples were drawn from NOA16, a multicentre, single-arm, open-label phase I trial in Germany that tested a mutant IDH1 peptide vaccine in humans for the first time. Genomic DNA for TCRB sequencing was extracted from EDTA blood using the DNeasy Blood and Tissue Kit.

The V gene is TRBV7-8 and the J gene is TRBJ1-1, with TRBD1 perhaps the D gene, on 5 matching bases. The source is a woman aged 18-29 years with glioma. Some clones in this sample may be carry-over from other donors' samples. The starting material was PBMCs, obtained from a glioma patient whose treatment included an IDH1 peptide vaccine. The bases read TGTGCCAGCAGACTCGGGACGGCGAACACTGAAGCTTTCTTT. Translated, this is CASRLGTANTEAFF.